This TCR beta chain comes out of a study of spatial heterogeneity in lung cancer. A unique molecular identifier was attached to every TCR cDNA molecule. TCRdb processed the 5' RACE reads anew with MiXCR; each CDR3 protein has one entry. The sample has around 29,000 distinct CDR3 sequences, about 9.4% seen once. Time point defined: blood at routine non-recurrence follow-up after resection. The germline V gene encodes CDR1 MNHEY and CDR2 SMNVEV (reference sequence). This CDR3 has 15 amino acids. Between the trimmed V and J ends, which lost 3 bases and 4 bases, there was a span of 12 bases. V usage is TRBV27 and J usage is TRBJ2-2; a weak D match, TRBD1 (7 bases). The source was PBMCs, collected at follow-up. The sequence derives from a female donor with early-stage non-small cell lung cancer. The CDR3, as DNA: TGTGCCAGCAGTTTTGGAGGGGGCGGCACCGGGGAGCTGTTTTTT. Translation: CASSFGGGGTGELFF.